This record covers a single T cell receptor (beta chain). Antigen unknown. CDR1 is MNHNS and CDR2 is SASEGT in the germline V gene. J was trimmed by 1 base and V by 1 base; bases with no gene match: 9. This CDR3 region has 17 residues. These data are taken from a study of T cell responses to AZD1222 COVID-19 vaccine. Profiling relied on immunoSEQ multiplex PCR, and the TCRdb table lists in-frame clones only, not all of them. The sample has about 100,000 clones; around nine tenths are singletons. Study observations and caveats: Spike was spanned by vaccine-associated CD4 TCRs, which were dominant at 160-218 and 743-854. Only a handful of people who got AZD1222 tested seropositive at baseline. White British ancestry dominated among donors, who included more females, and clonal diversity was possibly underestimated.

This sample comprised peripheral blood, obtained on day 0 of AZD1222 vaccination. The TCR sequence derives from an adult in good health. The chain is built from TRBV6-1 and TRBJ1-2, with 7 bases aligning to TRBD1. CDR3 loop: CASSEGPGGTINYGYTF. CDR3 nucleotide sequence: TGTGCCAGCAGTGAAGGTCCAGGGGGAACAATTAACTATGGCTACACCTTC.